These 15 T cell receptor beta chains were sequenced from one sample in a study of blood T cell repertoires in COVID-19. Generated by immunoSEQ multiplex PCR, the TCRdb table keeps only in-frame clones and is missing some. The sample records 250,000 to 300,000 clones, roughly 91% being singletons. Source material: peripheral blood. The receptors here all came from a woman in her 30s with COVID-19, enrolled during active disease.

The CDR3 spells CASSFEGGAANEKLFF. The CDR3 nucleotides are TGTGCCAGCAGCTTTGAGGGAGGGGCGGCTAATGAAAAACTGTTTTTT. The chain carries TRBV11-2 and TRBJ1-4; maybe TRBD1 (5 bases). The CDR3 totals 16 residues. Germline CDR1 and CDR2: SGHAT and FQNNGV. V was clipped by 3 bases and J by 3 bases, with 14 bases between them.

The chain has TRBV19 and TRBJ1-6; 8 bases are shared with TRBD1. There are 14 residues in the CDR3. Germline V lookup: CDR1 LNHDA, CDR2 SQIVND (reference sequence). Trimming took 10 bases from V and 2 from J; bases not matched to a gene: 4. This chain's CDR3 is CATADRAYNSPLHF. The CDR3 region has the DNA TGTGCCACTGCGGACAGGGCCTATAATTCACCCCTCCACTTT.

V is TRBV6-5 and J is TRBJ1-1; TRBD1 is a possible D gene (5 bases). The CDR3 spans 15 residues. V lost 6 bases, J lost 3 bases, and 17 bases lay in between. The V gene's germline CDR1 is MNHEY and CDR2 SVGAGI. CDR3 bases: TGTGCCAGCAGACTCCTCCTCGGGGGGTACACTGAAGCTTTCTTT. Its translation is CASRLLLGGYTEAFF.

The rearrangement links TRBV9 to TRBJ2-1; 13 positions agree with TRBD2. The CDR3 is 15 residues long. Germline assignment: CDR1 SGDLS and CDR2 YYNGEE. V lost 7 bases to trimming and J lost 7 bases; unmatched junction nucleotides: 8. In DNA form, the CDR3 reads TGTGCCAGCTCCTTGACTAGCGGGGGGACTAATGAGCAGTTCTTC. This encodes CASSLTSGGTNEQFF. The full variable domain, in which reference TRBV9 and TRBJ2-1 provide the parts outside the CDR3, is DSGVTQTPKHLITATGQRVTLRCSPRSGDLSVYWYQQSLDQGLQFLIQYYNGEERAKGNILERFSAQQFPDLHSELNLSSLELGDSALYFCASSLTSGGTNEQFFGPGTRLTVL.

The chain links TRBV2 to TRBJ1-5; D ambiguous. Germline CDR1 reads SNHLY; CDR2 reads FYNNEI. This CDR3 contains 13 residues. Trimming removed 3 bases from V and 2 bases from J, with 5 bases in between. CDR3 amino acids: CASSDQGNQPQHF. The CDR3 DNA sequence: TGTGCCAGCAGTGACCAGGGCAATCAGCCCCAGCATTTT.

This clone was found once. The rearrangement uses TRBV28 and TRBJ1-5; D is perhaps TRBD1 (6 bases). The CDR3 contains 14 residues. Per the germline V gene, CDR1 is MDHEN and CDR2 is SYDVKM. V dropped 1 base and J dropped 4 bases, with 8 bases sitting between them. The CDR3 reads CASSLYRANQPQHF. CDR3 DNA: TGTGCCAGCAGTTTATACAGGGCTAATCAGCCCCAGCATTTT.

The V call is TRBV5-1, the J call TRBJ1-6; a weak D match, TRBD1 (6 bases). Germline CDR1 reads SGHRS; CDR2 reads YFSETQ. V was cut by 4 bases and J by 4 bases, with 18 bases left in between. This CDR3 has 17 residues. This CDR3 reads CASSVQGPGLYNSPLHF. For the CDR3, the DNA is TGCGCCAGCAGCGTACAGGGTCCGGGGCTTTATAATTCACCCCTCCACTTT. Filled out from reference TRBV5-1 and TRBJ1-6, the complete variable domain reads KAGVTQTPRYLIKTRGQQVTLSCSPISGHRSVSWYQQTPGQGLQFLFEYFSETQRNKGNFPGRFSGRQFSNSRSEMNVSTLELGDSALYLCASSVQGPGLYNSPLHFGNGTRLTVT.

The CDR3 DNA reads TGTGCCAGCAGCTACCGTCTAGGCGAGATTAGGACAGATACGCAGTATTTT. Protein sequence: CASSYRLGEIRTDTQYF. The V gene is TRBV5-8, the J gene TRBJ2-3; D gene ambiguous. Trimming stripped 3 bases from V and 3 bases from J, with 20 bases between. Germline CDR1 and CDR2: SGHTS and YDEGEE. The CDR3 loop spans 17 amino acids.

The chain uses TRBV7-8 and TRBJ2-2; TRBD2 agrees at 7 bases. The CDR3 totals 14 residues. CDR1 is SGHVS, CDR2 FQNEAQ, per germline. Losses at the gene ends were 5 bases for V and 7 bases for J; bases not matched to a gene: 7. The CDR3 nucleotides are TGTGCCAGCAGCATCACCCCGGGGGGCGGGGAGCTGTTTTTT. This gives the protein CASSITPGGGELFF.

V and J are TRBV5-8 and TRBJ2-1; D gene ambiguous. Trimming removed 1 base from V and 0 bases from J, with 11 bases in between. From germline, CDR1 is SGHTS and CDR2 YDEGEE. The CDR3 spans 16 residues. DNA of the CDR3: TGTGCCAGCAGCTTGCTGCGGTTGGGCTCCTACAATGAGCAGTTCTTC. It is translated as CASSLLRLGSYNEQFF.

This clone was found once. This chain connects TRBV3-1 (or the pseudogene TRBV3-2) to TRBJ1-6; tentative D call: TRBD1 (6 bases). Germline CDR1 and CDR2: LGHDT and YNNKEL (reference sequence). The CDR3 spans 16 residues. V lost 7 bases and J 7 bases, leaving 20 bases between the germline ends. This chain's CDR3 is CASNHQGTLSNSPLHF. The CDR3 DNA is TGTGCCAGCAATCACCAGGGGACCTTGAGCAATTCACCCCTCCACTTT.

The chain joins TRBV4-1 to TRBJ2-3, with D tentatively TRBD1 (6 bases). Germline V lookup: CDR1 MGHRA, CDR2 YSYEKL. Deletions cut 3 bases from V and 6 bases from J, with 7 bases between. The CDR3 consists of 12 residues. DNA of the CDR3: TGCGCCAGCAGCCAGGGGGCTGATACGCAGTATTTT. Translating it yields CASSQGADTQYF.

The chain links TRBV4-1 to TRBJ2-1; tentative D call: TRBD1 (6 bases). The CDR3 loop spans 15 amino acids. From germline, CDR1 is MGHRA and CDR2 YSYEKL. Trimming took 2 bases from V and 10 from J, leaving 18 bases between them. In DNA form, the CDR3 reads TGCGCCAGCAGCCAACTAAACGACAGGACCTCCGAGCAGTTCTTC. This translates into CASSQLNDRTSEQFF.

The chain is built from TRBV4-2 and TRBJ2-5; 15 bases map to TRBD2. V shed 2 bases and J 7 bases; nucleotides not matched to a gene: 8. The CDR3 is 17 amino acids. Germline V gene data show CDR1 as LGHNA and CDR2 as YNFKEQ. The CDR3 DNA follows: TGTGCCAGCAGCCAACCACCGGGGACTAGCGGGGGGACGACCCAGTACTTC. Translation: CASSQPPGTSGGTTQYF.

Of note for this clone: Other DNA sequences of this sample code for an identical CDR3. The rearrangement links TRBV28 to TRBJ1-2; possible D gene TRBD1, 6 bases. This CDR3 comprises 14 residues. From germline, CDR1 is MDHEN and CDR2 SYDVKM. Trimming pared 1 base from V and 4 bases from J, leaving 10 bases between. The CDR3 loop reads CASSLSRGGYGYTF. CDR3 bases: TGTGCCAGCAGTTTATCCAGGGGTGGCTATGGCTACACCTTC.